These 6 T cell receptor beta chains share one sample of origin, sequenced in a study of blood T cell repertoires in COVID-19. TCRdb keeps only in-frame clones here, not all; method: immunoSEQ multiplex PCR. The repertoire holds around 77,000 clones, with more than 75% as singletons. Sample: peripheral blood. The receptors here all came from a man between 65 and 85 years old with active or convalescent COVID-19.

The V gene is TRBV19, the J gene TRBJ1-5; tentatively, D is TRBD1 (6 bases). Germline CDR1 reads LNHDA; CDR2 reads SQIVND (reference sequence). The CDR3 has 13 amino acids. V was trimmed by 7 bases and J by 3 bases, leaving 10 bases between them. The CDR3 spells CASKHRDNQPQHF. CDR3 coding DNA: TGTGCCAGTAAGCACAGGGACAATCAGCCCCAGCATTTT.

This clone turned up a few times. This chain joins TRBV11-2 and TRBJ1-3; D may be TRBD1 (6 bases). The CDR3 length is 17 residues. V lost 7 bases, J lost 0 bases, and 19 bases lay in between. CDR1 SGHAT and CDR2 FQNNGV come from the germline V gene. The CDR3 region is CASKTYREQISGNTIYF. The CDR3 region has the DNA TGTGCCAGCAAGACGTACAGGGAACAAATCTCTGGAAACACCATATATTTT. Combining the CDR3 with reference TRBV11-2 and TRBJ1-3 gives the whole variable domain EAGVAQSPRYKIIEKRQSVAFWCNPISGHATLYWYQQILGQGPKLLIQFQNNGVVDDSQLPKDRFSAERLKGVDSTLKIQPAKLEDSAVYLCASKTYREQISGNTIYFGEGSWLTVV.

This rearrangement joins TRBV9 to TRBJ2-3; maybe TRBD2 (5 bases). The CDR3 is made up of 16 amino acids. Germline V gene lookup returns CDR1 SGDLS and CDR2 YYNGEE. Trimming pared 0 bases from V and 1 base from J, leaving 12 bases between. The chain's CDR3 is CASSVDSGTRTDTQYF. DNA of the CDR3: TGTGCCAGCAGCGTAGACAGCGGTACCCGCACAGATACGCAGTATTTT. Drawing the rest from reference TRBV9 and TRBJ2-3, the complete variable domain is DSGVTQTPKHLITATGQRVTLRCSPRSGDLSVYWYQQSLDQGLQFLIQYYNGEERAKGNILERFSAQQFPDLHSELNLSSLELGDSALYFCASSVDSGTRTDTQYFGPGTRLTVL.

V usage is TRBV5-1 and J usage is TRBJ2-1; 7 bases fit TRBD1. The CDR3 extends over 12 amino acids. Looked up from germline, CDR1 is SGHRS and CDR2 is YFSETQ. V shed 3 bases, J shed 9 bases, and the junction held 3 bases outside the gene matches. The CDR3 DNA reads TGCGCCAGCAGCTCCTACAGGGGTGAGCAGTTCTTC. It is translated as CASSSYRGEQFF.

The rearrangement uses TRBV19 and TRBJ2-3; D possibly corresponds to TRBD1 (6 bases). The ends were cut back, 9 bases at V and 0 bases at J, with 10 bases in the middle. Germline V gene lookup returns CDR1 LNHDA and CDR2 SQIVND (reference sequence). This CDR3 contains 13 residues. The CDR3 DNA reads TGTGCCAGCGAGGACAGAAGCACAGATACGCAGTATTTT. It specifies CASEDRSTDTQYF. The entire variable domain, with the rest obtained from reference TRBV19 and TRBJ2-3, is as follows: DGGITQSPKYLFRKEGQNVTLSCEQNLNHDAMYWYRQDPGQGLRLIYYSQIVNDFQKGDIAEGYSVSREKKESFPLTVTSAQKNPTAFYLCASEDRSTDTQYFGPGTRLTVL.

The rearrangement uses TRBV5-4 and TRBJ2-5; D is ambiguous. In germline, CDR1 is SGHNT, CDR2 YYREEE (reference sequence). Trimming cost V 4 bases and J 5 bases, with 15 bases left between them. The CDR3 runs to 14 residues. The CDR3 DNA is TGTGCCAGCAGCCTTAACTTAGACTGGGAGACCCAGTACTTC. This encodes CASSLNLDWETQYF. The full variable domain, in which reference TRBV5-4 and TRBJ2-5 provide the parts outside the CDR3, is ETGVTQSPTHLIKTRGQQVTLRCSSQSGHNTVSWYQQALGQGPQFIFQYYREEENGRGNFPPRFSGLQFPNYSSELNVNALELDDSALYLCASSLNLDWETQYFGPGTRLLVL.